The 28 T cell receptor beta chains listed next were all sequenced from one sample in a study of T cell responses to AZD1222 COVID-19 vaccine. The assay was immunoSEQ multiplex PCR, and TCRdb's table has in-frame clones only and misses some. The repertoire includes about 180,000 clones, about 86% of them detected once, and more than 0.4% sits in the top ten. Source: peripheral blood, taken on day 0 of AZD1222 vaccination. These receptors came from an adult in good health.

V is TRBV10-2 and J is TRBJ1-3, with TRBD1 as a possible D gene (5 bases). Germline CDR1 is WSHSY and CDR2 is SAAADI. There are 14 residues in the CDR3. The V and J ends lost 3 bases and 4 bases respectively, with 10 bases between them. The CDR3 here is CASSDRGEGNTIYF. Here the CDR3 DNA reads TGCGCCAGCAGTGATCGAGGGGAAGGAAACACCATATATTTT.

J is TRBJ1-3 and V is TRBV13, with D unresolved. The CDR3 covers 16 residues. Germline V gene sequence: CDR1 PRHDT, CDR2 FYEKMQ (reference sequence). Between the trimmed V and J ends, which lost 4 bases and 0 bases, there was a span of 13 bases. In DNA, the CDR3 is TGTGCCAGCAGCTACCCTTCGGGGAACTCTGGAAACACCATATATTTT. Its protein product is CASSYPSGNSGNTIYF.

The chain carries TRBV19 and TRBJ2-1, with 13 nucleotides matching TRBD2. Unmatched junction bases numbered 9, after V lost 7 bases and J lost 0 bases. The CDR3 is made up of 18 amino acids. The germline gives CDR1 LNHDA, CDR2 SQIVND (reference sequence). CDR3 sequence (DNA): TGTGCCAGTACGACAAGACTAGCGGGAGGAGGCTCCTACAATGAGCAGTTCTTC. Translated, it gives CASTTRLAGGGSYNEQFF.

CDR3 nucleotides: TGTGCCAGCTCACCTTCAAACAGGGGGAGGATTACTAATGAAAAACTGTTTTTT. Its protein is CASSPSNRGRITNEKLFF. The chain couples TRBV18 to TRBJ1-4, with 8 bases fitting TRBD1. This CDR3 has 18 residues. Germline trimming cut 3 bases from V and 2 bases from J; bases unmatched to any gene: 11. Per germline, CDR1 KGHSH and CDR2 LQKENI.

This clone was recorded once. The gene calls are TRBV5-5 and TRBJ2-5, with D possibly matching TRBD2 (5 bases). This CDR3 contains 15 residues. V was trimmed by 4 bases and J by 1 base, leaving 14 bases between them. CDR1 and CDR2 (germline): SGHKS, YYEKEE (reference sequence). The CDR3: CASSLEAVFQETQYF. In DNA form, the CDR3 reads TGTGCCAGCAGCCTGGAAGCGGTTTTCCAAGAGACCCAGTACTTC.

The DNA for the CDR3 is TGTGCCAGCAGCCCCCAGGGGCACTCCTATGGCTACACCTTC. Translating gives CASSPQGHSYGYTF. The V gene is TRBV7-8, the J gene TRBJ1-2, with D possibly being TRBD1 (6 bases). CDR1 SGHVS and CDR2 FQNEAQ come from the germline V gene. CDR3 size: 14 residues. The V end lost 5 bases, the J end lost 4 bases, and 14 bases lay between the germline ends.

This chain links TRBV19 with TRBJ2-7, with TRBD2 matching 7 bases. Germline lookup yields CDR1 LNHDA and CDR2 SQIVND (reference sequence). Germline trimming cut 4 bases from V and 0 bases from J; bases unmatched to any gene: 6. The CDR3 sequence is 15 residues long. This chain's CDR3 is CASSTPGGSSYEQYF. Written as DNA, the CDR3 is TGTGCCAGTAGTACCCCCGGGGGGTCCTCCTACGAGCAGTACTTC.

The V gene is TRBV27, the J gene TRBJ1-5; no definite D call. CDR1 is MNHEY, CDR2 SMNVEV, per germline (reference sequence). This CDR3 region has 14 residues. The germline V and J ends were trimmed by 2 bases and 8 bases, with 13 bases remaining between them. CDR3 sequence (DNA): TGTGCCAGCAGTTTAAGAGCCCCCGGCGAGCCCCAGCATTTT. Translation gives CASSLRAPGEPQHF.

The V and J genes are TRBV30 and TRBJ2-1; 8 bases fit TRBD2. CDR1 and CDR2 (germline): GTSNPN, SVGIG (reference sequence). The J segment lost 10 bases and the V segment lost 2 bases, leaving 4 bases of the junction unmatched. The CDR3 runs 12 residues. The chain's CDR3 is CAWSFSGAEQFF. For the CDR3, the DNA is TGTGCCTGGAGTTTTAGCGGGGCCGAGCAGTTCTTC.

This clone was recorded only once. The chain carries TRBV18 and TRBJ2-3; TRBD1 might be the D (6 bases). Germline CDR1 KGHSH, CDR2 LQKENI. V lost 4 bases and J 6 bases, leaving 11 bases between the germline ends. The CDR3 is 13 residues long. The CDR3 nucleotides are TGTGCCAGCTCACTTACAGGGCTTGATACGCAGTATTTT. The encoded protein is CASSLTGLDTQYF.

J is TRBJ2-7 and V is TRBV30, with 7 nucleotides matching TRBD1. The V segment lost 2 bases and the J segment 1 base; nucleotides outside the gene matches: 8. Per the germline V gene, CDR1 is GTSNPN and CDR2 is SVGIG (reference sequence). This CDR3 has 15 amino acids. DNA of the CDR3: TGTGCCTGGAGTTTCCGACGGGACAGTTCCTACGAGCAGTACTTC. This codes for CAWSFRRDSSYEQYF.

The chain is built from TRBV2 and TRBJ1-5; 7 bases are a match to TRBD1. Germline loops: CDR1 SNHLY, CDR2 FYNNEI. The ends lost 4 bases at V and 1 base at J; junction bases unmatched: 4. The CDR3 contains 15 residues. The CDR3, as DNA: TGTGCCAGCAGTGGACAGGGCTTCAGCAATCAGCCCCAGCATTTT. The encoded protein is CASSGQGFSNQPQHF.

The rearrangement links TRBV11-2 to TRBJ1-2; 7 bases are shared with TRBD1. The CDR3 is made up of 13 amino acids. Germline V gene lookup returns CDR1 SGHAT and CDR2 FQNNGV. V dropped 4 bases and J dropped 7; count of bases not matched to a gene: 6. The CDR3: CASSSTGFGGYTF. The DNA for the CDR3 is TGTGCCAGCAGCTCGACAGGGTTTGGTGGCTACACCTTC.

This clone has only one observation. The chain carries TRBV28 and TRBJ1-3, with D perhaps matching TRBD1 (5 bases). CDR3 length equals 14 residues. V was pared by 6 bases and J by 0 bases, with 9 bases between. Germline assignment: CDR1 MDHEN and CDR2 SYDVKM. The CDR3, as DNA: TGTGCCAGCAGGACAGCGATCTCTGGAAACACCATATATTTT. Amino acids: CASRTAISGNTIYF.

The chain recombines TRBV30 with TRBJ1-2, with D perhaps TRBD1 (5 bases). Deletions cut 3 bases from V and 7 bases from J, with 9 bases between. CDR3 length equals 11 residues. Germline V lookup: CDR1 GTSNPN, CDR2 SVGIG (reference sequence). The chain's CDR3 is CAWSPGPGYTF. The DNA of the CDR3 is TGTGCCTGGAGCCCAGGGCCTGGCTACACCTTC. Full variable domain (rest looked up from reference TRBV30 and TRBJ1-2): SQTIHQWPATLVQPVGSPLSLECTVEGTSNPNLYWYRQAAGRGLQLLFYSVGIGQISSEVPQNLSASRPQDRQFILSSKKLLLSDSGFYLCAWSPGPGYTFGSGTRLTVV.

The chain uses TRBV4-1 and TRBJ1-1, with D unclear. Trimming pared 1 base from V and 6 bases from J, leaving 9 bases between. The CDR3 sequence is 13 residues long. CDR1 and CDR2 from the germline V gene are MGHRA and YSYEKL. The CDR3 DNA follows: TGCGCCAGCAGCCAAGTCCTGCGCGCTGAAGCTTTCTTT. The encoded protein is CASSQVLRAEAFF.

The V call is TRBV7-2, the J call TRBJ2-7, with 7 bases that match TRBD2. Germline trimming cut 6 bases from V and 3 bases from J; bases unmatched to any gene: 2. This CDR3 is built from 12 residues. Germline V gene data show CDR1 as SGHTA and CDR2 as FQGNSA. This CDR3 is CASRGGSYEQYF. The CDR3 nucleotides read TGTGCCAGCAGGGGGGGGAGCTACGAGCAGTACTTC.

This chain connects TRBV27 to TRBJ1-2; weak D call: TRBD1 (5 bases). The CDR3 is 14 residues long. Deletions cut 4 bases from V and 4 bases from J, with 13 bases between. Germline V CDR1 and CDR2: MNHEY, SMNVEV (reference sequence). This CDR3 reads CASSSLTDIYGYTF. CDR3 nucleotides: TGTGCCAGCAGTTCCCTGACAGACATCTATGGCTACACCTTC.

The CDR3 DNA sequence: TGTGCCAGCTCACCACAGGCGGGGGCCTACGAGCAGTACTTC. It yields the protein CASSPQAGAYEQYF. The chain couples TRBV18 to TRBJ2-7; 7 positions agree with TRBD2. V was clipped by 1 base and J by 2 bases; unmatched bases: 2. The length of the CDR3 is 14 residues. CDR1 and CDR2 from the germline V gene are KGHSH and LQKENI.

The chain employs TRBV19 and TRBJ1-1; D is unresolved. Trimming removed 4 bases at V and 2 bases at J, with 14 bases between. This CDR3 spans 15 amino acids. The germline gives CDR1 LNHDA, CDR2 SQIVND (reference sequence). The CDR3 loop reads CASSREGRINTEAFF. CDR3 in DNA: TGTGCCAGTAGTAGGGAAGGGAGGATAAACACTGAAGCTTTCTTT.

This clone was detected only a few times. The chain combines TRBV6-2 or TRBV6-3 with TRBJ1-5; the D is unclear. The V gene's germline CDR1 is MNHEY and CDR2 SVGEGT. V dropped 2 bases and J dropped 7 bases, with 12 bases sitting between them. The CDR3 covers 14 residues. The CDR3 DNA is TGTGCCAGCAGTTACGGAGGTCGAGGGCAGCCCCAGCATTTT. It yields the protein CASSYGGRGQPQHF.

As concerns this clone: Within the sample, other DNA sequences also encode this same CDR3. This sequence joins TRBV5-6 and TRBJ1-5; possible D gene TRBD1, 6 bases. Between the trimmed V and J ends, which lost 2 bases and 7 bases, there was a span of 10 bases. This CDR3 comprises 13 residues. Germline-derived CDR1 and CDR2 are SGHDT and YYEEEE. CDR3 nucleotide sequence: TGTGCCAGCAGCTTACAGGGTGGACAGCCCCAGCATTTT. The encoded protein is CASSLQGGQPQHF. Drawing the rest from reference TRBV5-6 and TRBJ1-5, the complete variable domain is DAGVTQSPTHLIKTRGQQVTLRCSPKSGHDTVSWYQQALGQGPQFIFQYYEEEERQRGNFPDRFSGHQFPNYSSELNVNALLLGDSALYLCASSLQGGQPQHFGDGTRLSIL.

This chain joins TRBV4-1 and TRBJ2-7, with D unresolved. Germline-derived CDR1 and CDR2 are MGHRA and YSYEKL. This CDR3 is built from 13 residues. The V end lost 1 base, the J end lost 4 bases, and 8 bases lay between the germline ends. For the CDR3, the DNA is TGCGCCAGCAGCCAAGGAATCAGGTACGAGCAGTACTTC. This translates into CASSQGIRYEQYF.

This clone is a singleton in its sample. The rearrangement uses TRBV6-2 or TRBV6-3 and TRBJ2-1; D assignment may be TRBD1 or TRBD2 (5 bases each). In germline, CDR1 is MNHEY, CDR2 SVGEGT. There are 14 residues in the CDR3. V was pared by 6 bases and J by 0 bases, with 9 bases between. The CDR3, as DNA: TGTGCCAGCAGCGGGACCGGCTCCTACAATGAGCAGTTCTTC. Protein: CASSGTGSYNEQFF.

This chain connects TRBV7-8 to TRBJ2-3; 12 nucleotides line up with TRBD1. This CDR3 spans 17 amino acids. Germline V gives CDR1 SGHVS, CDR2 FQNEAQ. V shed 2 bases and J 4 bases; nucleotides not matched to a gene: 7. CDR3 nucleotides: TGTGCCAGCAGCTTATTATTAGGGACAGGGGGCCCAGATACGCAGTATTTT. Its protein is CASSLLLGTGGPDTQYF.

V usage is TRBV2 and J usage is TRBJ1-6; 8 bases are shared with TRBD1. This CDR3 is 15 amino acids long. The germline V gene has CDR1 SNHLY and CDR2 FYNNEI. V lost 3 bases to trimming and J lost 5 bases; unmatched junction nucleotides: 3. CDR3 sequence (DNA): TGTGCCAGCAGTGATAGGGACAGGAATAATTCACCCCTCCACTTT. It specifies CASSDRDRNNSPLHF.

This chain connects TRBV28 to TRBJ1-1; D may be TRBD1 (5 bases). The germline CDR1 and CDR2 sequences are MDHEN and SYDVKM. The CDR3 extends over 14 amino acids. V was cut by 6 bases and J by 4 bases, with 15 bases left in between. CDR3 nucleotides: TGTGCCAGCAGGCCGGGACCCCCGGGCACTGAAGCTTTCTTT. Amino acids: CASRPGPPGTEAFF.

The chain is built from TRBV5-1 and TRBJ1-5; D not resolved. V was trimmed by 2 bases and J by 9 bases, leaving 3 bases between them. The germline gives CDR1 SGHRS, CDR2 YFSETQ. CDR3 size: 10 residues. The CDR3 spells CASSFRPQHF. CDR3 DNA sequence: TGCGCCAGCAGCTTCCGGCCCCAGCATTTT.